This entry is about one T cell receptor (beta chain). Antigen specificity is unknown. At one boundary the junction diverges from the germline segment, which might be a read error. This specimen includes other DNA sequences encoding the same CDR3. Ipilimumab-mediated CTLA-4 blockade plus focal radiation was given to patients having chemo-refractory metastatic non-small-cell lung cancer. Per the germline V gene, CDR1 is LNHDA and CDR2 is SQIVND (reference sequence). The CDR3 length is 15 residues. The data originate from a study of radiotherapy plus CTLA-4 blockade in lung cancer. Whole-study context: The study recorded objective responses in around a sixth of patients and disease control in about 31%.

The table came from immunoSEQ multiplex PCR; TCRdb's copy has only in-frame clones and leaves some out. Among 90,000 or so clones listed, about 80% were seen once. Study-wide points: Reports state that early shifts in blood T cell clones, with interferon-beta, best predicted response. Clones of tumor-derived TCRs expanded in blood after radiotherapy plus ipilimumab.

The rearrangement links TRBV19 to TRBJ2-3; 7 bases map to TRBD2. This sequence was found in a human donor with non-small cell lung cancer who had stable disease on radiotherapy plus ipilimumab. The sequencing used peripheral blood, collected from a patient treated with radiotherapy plus ipilimumab. The CDR3 is CASSLAGVSTDTQYF. DNA of the CDR3: TGTGCCAGTAGTCTGGCGGGGGTTAGCACAGATACACAGTATTTT.